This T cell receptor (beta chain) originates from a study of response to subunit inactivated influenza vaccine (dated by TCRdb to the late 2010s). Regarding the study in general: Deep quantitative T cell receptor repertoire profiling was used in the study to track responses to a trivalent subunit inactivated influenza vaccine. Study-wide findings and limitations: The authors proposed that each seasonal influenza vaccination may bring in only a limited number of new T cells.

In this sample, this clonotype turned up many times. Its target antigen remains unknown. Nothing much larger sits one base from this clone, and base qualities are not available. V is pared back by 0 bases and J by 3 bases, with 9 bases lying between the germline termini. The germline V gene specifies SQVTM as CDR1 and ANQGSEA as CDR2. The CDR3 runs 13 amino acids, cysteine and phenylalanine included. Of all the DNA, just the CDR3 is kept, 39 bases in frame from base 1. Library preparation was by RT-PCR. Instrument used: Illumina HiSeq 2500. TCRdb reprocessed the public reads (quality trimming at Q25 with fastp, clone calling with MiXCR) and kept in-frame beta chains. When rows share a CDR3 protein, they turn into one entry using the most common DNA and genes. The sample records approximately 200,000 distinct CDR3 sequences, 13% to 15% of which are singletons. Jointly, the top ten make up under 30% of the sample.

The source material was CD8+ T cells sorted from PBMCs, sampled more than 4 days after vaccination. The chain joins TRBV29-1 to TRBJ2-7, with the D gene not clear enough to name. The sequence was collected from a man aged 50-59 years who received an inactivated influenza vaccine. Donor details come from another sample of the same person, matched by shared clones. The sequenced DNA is TGCAGCGTTGAAGACACGCGGAACTACGAGCAGTACTTC. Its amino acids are CSVEDTRNYEQYF.